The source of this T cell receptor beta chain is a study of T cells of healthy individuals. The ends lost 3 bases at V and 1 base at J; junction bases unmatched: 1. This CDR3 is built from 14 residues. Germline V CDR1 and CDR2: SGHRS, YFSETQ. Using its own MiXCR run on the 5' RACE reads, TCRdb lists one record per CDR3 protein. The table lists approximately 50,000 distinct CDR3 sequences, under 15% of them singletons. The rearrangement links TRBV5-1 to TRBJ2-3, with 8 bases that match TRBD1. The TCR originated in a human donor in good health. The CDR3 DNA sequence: TGCGCCAGCAGCTGGACAGGGCGCACAGATACGCAGTATTTT. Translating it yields CASSWTGRTDTQYF.